The 9 T cell receptor beta chains listed next were all sequenced from one sample in a study of T cells in Graves' hyperthyroidism and ophthalmopathy. The TCR beta CDR3 regions underwent amplification using RNA transcripts as the source. First-round RT-PCR targeting the TCR CDR3 was performed with the HTBI primer set. TCRdb re-called the multiplex PCR reads through MiXCR, storing one row per CDR3 protein. The table includes 550,000 to 650,000 distinct CDR3 sequences, approximately 13% detected once. Sequences were obtained from blood. The receptor set was obtained from a woman aged 25 to 39 with Graves' hyperthyroidism that later progressed to Graves' ophthalmopathy.

The chain employs TRBV29-1 and TRBJ1-3; D remains ambiguous. This CDR3 region has 13 residues. Trimming cost V 4 bases and J 0 bases, with 7 bases left between them. Germline V gene lookup returns CDR1 SQVTM and CDR2 ANQGSEA. Here the CDR3 DNA reads TGCAGCGTTGCCGCCTCCTCTGGAAACACCATATATTTT. Translating it yields CSVAASSGNTIYF.

In its sample, this clonotype was seen a few times. This chain uses TRBV10-2 with TRBJ1-1, with TRBD1 matching over 9 bases. The ends lost 8 bases at V and 0 bases at J; junction bases unmatched: 4. The CDR3 is 14 residues long. Germline-derived CDR1 and CDR2 are WSHSY and SAAADI. This chain's CDR3 is CASWDRAMNTEAFF. CDR3 nucleotides: TGCGCCAGCTGGGACAGGGCCATGAACACTGAAGCTTTCTTT.

This clonotype has more than one count but fewer than ten. The chain is built from TRBV7-9 and TRBJ2-1; 9 bases are shared with TRBD2. The V and J ends lost 5 bases and 5 bases, in that order; junction bases with no gene match: 10. The CDR3 is 16 amino acids. Germline assignment: CDR1 SEHNR and CDR2 FQNEAQ (reference sequence). CDR3 bases: TGTGCCAGCAGCCCTAGCGGGACTCCATCGCACAATGAGCAGTTCTTC. Translation: CASSPSGTPSHNEQFF.

The table lists this clonotype with a few counts. The CDR3 here is CASSESGTGREKLFF. The CDR3 nucleotides read TGTGCCAGCAGTGAATCCGGGACAGGTCGAGAAAAACTGTTTTTT. The chain uses TRBV6-1 and TRBJ1-4, with TRBD1 identical over 8 bases. CDR1 MNHNS and CDR2 SASEGT come from the germline V gene. Trimming at V came to 2 bases and at J to 8 bases, leaving 7 bases not matched to a gene. The CDR3 runs to 15 residues.

This clonotype came up many times. The chain recombines TRBV6-2 or TRBV6-3 with TRBJ2-1; D is unclear. Trimming stripped 8 bases from V and 5 bases from J, with 13 bases between. The CDR3 is 13 amino acids. The germline V gene has CDR1 MNHEY and CDR2 SVGEGT. DNA for the CDR3: TGTGCCAGCCGCCCTGTAGCCAACAATGAGCAGTTCTTC. Protein sequence: CASRPVANNEQFF.

CDR3 residues: CASSPTLGLVGTFYEQYF. CDR3 bases: TGTGCCAGCAGCCCCACCCTGGGACTCGTGGGGACTTTCTACGAGCAGTACTTC. The V call is TRBV11-2, the J call TRBJ2-7, with D possibly matching TRBD2 (6 bases). Germline CDR1 is SGHAT and CDR2 is FQNNGV. V dropped 5 bases and J dropped 3 bases, with 26 bases sitting between them. This CDR3 region has 18 residues.

This sequence joins TRBV18 and TRBJ1-1; possibly TRBD1 for D (5 bases). CDR1 and CDR2 from the germline V gene are KGHSH and LQKENI. The CDR3 length is 13 residues. Between the trimmed V and J ends, which lost 4 bases and 4 bases, there was a span of 10 bases. CDR3: CASSLGEPTEAFF. DNA for the CDR3: TGTGCCAGCTCACTGGGGGAGCCCACTGAAGCTTTCTTT.

Notes on this clonotype: A much larger clonotype is one base distant, so this may be a read error. The chain has TRBV11-2 and TRBJ2-1; 8 bases agree with TRBD2. This CDR3 is 15 amino acids long. Per the germline V gene, CDR1 is SGHAT and CDR2 is FQNNGV. CDR3 residues: CASSRGLASGNEQVF. The CDR3 DNA reads TGTGCCAGCAGTCGAGGACTAGCAAGTGGGAATGAGCAGGTCTTC.

This clonotype was seen at least ten times. The chain links TRBV20-1 to TRBJ2-7; 8 nucleotides agree with TRBD2. Germline CDR1 DFQATT, CDR2 SNEGSKA (reference sequence). With V trimmed by 1 base and J by 5 bases, 4 bases remained unmatched. The CDR3 length is 13 residues. This CDR3 reads CSARGAGGHEQYF. The CDR3 DNA reads as TGCAGTGCTAGAGGGGCGGGGGGCCACGAGCAGTACTTC.